This is a list of T cell receptor beta chains from one sample in a study of blood T cells in healthy people across ages. TCRdb re-analysed the 5' RACE reads in MiXCR, keeping a single row per CDR3 protein. The data contain about 1.6 million distinct CDR3 sequences, roughly 32% of them singletons. The sequencing sample was made of blood. Receptor source: a woman in her twenties or thirties in good health. The CDR3 runs from the conserved cysteine through the conserved F or W. A D gene is named only where the DNA matches it firmly. Part of the rows lack a size; the others show once, few, many or a class for expanded clones.

>TRBV28|-|TRBJ2-7|-
CASSFTGSGIYEQYF
TGTGCCAGCAGTTTTACCGGTTCTGGGATCTACGAGCAGTACTTC
>TRBV7-9|-|TRBJ2-1|-
CASSSFAGPSSYNEQFF
TGTGCCAGCAGCTCATTTGCGGGGCCGAGCTCCTACAATGAGCAGTTCTTC
>TRBV20-1|-|TRBJ2-5|-
CSATFQSETQYF
TGCAGTGCTACCTTCCAATCGGAGACCCAGTACTTC
>TRBV9|TRBD2|TRBJ2-1|few
CASSVAGLASSYNEQFF
TGTGCCAGCAGCGTAGCTGGACTAGCCTCCTCCTACAATGAGCAGTTCTTC
>TRBV10-3|TRBD1|TRBJ2-3|-
CAISEDADRDTQYF
TGTGCCATCAGTGAGGACGCGGACAGGGATACGCAGTATTTT
>TRBV7-3|TRBD2|TRBJ2-3|-
CASSPMGLGEDTQYF
TGTGCCAGCAGCCCGATGGGACTAGGAGAAGATACGCAGTATTTT
>TRBV10-3|TRBD1|TRBJ1-1|once
CAISPGTGELTEAFF
TGTGCCATCAGTCCCGGGACAGGGGAGCTCACTGAAGCTTTCTTT
>TRBV27|TRBD1|TRBJ2-3|few
CASSLYDRASDTQYF
TGTGCCAGCAGTTTATATGACAGGGCCTCAGATACGCAGTATTTT
>TRBV21-1|-|TRBJ1-5|few
CASSSMTLYSNQPQHF
TGTGCCAGCAGCAGTATGACACTTTATAGCAATCAGCCCCAGCATTTT
>TRBV10-3|TRBD1|TRBJ2-7|-
CAARMGQTFGEQYF
TGTGCCGCGAGAATGGGACAGACTTTTGGGGAGCAGTACTTC
>TRBV14|-|TRBJ1-6|-
CASSPLNLGSPLHF
TGTGCCAGCAGCCCCCTAAATTTAGGGTCACCCCTCCACTTT
>TRBV30|-|TRBJ2-7|few
CAWRGGLGNEQYF
TGTGCCTGGAGAGGTGGTTTGGGCAACGAGCAGTACTTC
>TRBV27|-|TRBJ1-5|-
CASSELGGGYNQPQHF
TGTGCCAGCAGCGAGCTCGGCGGAGGATACAATCAGCCCCAGCATTTT
>TRBV14|-|TRBJ1-1|few
CASSLPGPRDPRTEAFF
TGTGCCAGCAGTCTCCCGGGTCCCAGAGACCCGAGGACTGAAGCTTTCTTT
>TRBV27|-|TRBJ1-2|few
CASSPDPGARGGYGYTF
TGTGCCAGCAGTCCGGACCCGGGAGCCCGAGGAGGCTATGGCTACACCTTC
>TRBV7-6|TRBD2|TRBJ2-1|-
CASSSGLANDEQFF
TGTGCCAGCAGCTCGGGACTAGCTAACGATGAGCAGTTCTTC
>TRBV20-1|TRBD2|TRBJ2-1|few
CSARDASGTSYPYNEQFF
TGCAGTGCTAGAGACGCCTCCGGGACTAGCTACCCCTACAATGAGCAGTTCTTC
>TRBV6-1|-|TRBJ2-7|-
CASSEIGDGGNEQYF
TGTGCCAGCAGTGAAATTGGGGACGGAGGTAACGAGCAGTACTTC
>TRBV7-2|-|TRBJ2-1|few
CASSRETSYAYNEQFF
TGTGCCAGCAGCCGAGAGACGTCGTACGCCTACAATGAGCAGTTCTTC
>TRBV15|-|TRBJ2-5|many
CATSRDEGGFGETQYF
TGTGCCACCAGCAGAGATGAGGGGGGGTTCGGAGAGACCCAGTACTTC
>TRBV20-1|TRBD2|TRBJ2-1|-
CSARKAGGEGNEQFF
TGCAGTGCTAGAAAAGCGGGGGGCGAAGGCAATGAGCAGTTCTTC
>TRBV5-6|-|TRBJ2-1|-
CASSAKLAGSYNEQFF
TGTGCCAGCAGCGCGAAGTTGGCGGGCTCCTACAATGAGCAGTTCTTC
>TRBV2|-|TRBJ1-2|-
CATSLQQGLRSNYGYTF
TGTGCCACGTCACTACAACAGGGACTTAGGAGCAACTATGGCTACACCTTC
>TRBV2|-|TRBJ2-3|once
CASSEVYDTQYF
TGTGCCAGCAGTGAAGTCTACGATACGCAGTATTTT
>TRBV29-1|TRBD1|TRBJ2-7|once
CSVGWDRGYEQYF
TGCAGCGTTGGATGGGACAGGGGATACGAGCAGTACTTC
>TRBV5-1|-|TRBJ2-3|few
CASSSGLSGSTDTQYF
TGCGCCAGCAGCTCCGGACTAAGCGGATCCACAGATACGCAGTATTTT
>TRBV4-1|-|TRBJ2-3|few
CASSQDFGGGPTDTQYF
TGCGCCAGCAGCCAAGATTTTGGGGGGGGGCCTACAGATACGCAGTATTTT